This TCR beta chain was captured in a study of OX40 agonist ivuxolimab in advanced cancers. Study background: People who had prior anti-PD-1, anti-PD-L1 or anti-CTLA-4 therapy could take part, and around 40% had some. Findings and caveats of the study: Undetermined was the antigen specificity of the expanded peripheral T cells. Among the lowest peripheral clonal expansion occurred in 0.1-3.0 mg/kg partial responders.

Autoimmune disease history or systemic immunosuppression meant exclusion. Comments on this clone: Its antigen is not identified.

The V end lost 1 base, the J end lost 9 bases, and 14 bases lay between the germline ends. Germline CDR1 and CDR2: GTSNPN and SVGIG (reference sequence). This CDR3 is 13 amino acids long. Libraries were prepared by immunoSEQ multiplex PCR; TCRdb keeps only in-frame clonotypes and omits some of them. The table has some 100,000 clones, over 75% seen once; the top ten hold approximately 0.31%. Specimen: CD4+ or CD8+ T cells sorted from blood, collected in a trial of the OX40 agonist ivuxolimab. The rearrangement joins TRBV30 to TRBJ2-3; maybe TRBD2 (5 bases). This receptor was taken from an adult with an advanced solid tumor such as melanoma, head and neck, liver or kidney cancer. CDR3 amino acids: CAWSGLSRDTQYF. CDR3 sequence (DNA): TGTGCCTGGAGTGGACTATCTCGAGACACGCAGTATTTT.